These 20 T cell receptor beta chains were sequenced from one sample in a study of human T cells and chemical hapten exposure. TCRdb passed the RACE reads through MiXCR, listing each CDR3 protein once. The profile covers fewer than 400,000 distinct CDR3 sequences, with under 9% appearing a single time and 8.4% taken by the ten largest. As to time point: patch test 1, 2 weeks after DPC sensitization. Treatment of the sample: therapeutic diphenylcyclopropenone sensitization with weekly scalp DPC. This specimen consisted of whole blood, obtained in connection with sensitization to the hapten diphenylcyclopropenone (DPC). Receptors were obtained from a woman younger than 30 with alopecia areata. Some clones in this sample may be carry-over from other donors' samples.

This clonotype has just a few counts. The chain combines TRBV6-2 or TRBV6-3 with TRBJ1-1, with a tentative D call TRBD1 (6 bases). Germline loops: CDR1 MNHEY, CDR2 SVGEGT. This CDR3 has 14 residues. V gave up 4 bases and J gave up 8 bases, with 17 bases separating them. The CDR3 loop is CASSSATGPIEAFF. The CDR3 DNA is TGTGCCAGCAGTTCTGCGACAGGCCCCATCGAAGCTTTCTTT.

This clonotype appeared a few times. For the CDR3, the DNA is TGTGCCACCAGCGTTGACAGGGGAGTGACTCGCGAGCAGTACTTC. This encodes CATSVDRGVTREQYF. The V gene is TRBV15, the J gene TRBJ2-7; 8 nucleotides match TRBD1. Germline values: CDR1 LNHNV, CDR2 YYDKDF (reference sequence). V lost 5 bases, J lost 6 bases, and 12 bases stayed unmatched. The CDR3 sequence is 15 residues long.

The chain couples TRBV6-5 to TRBJ1-5, with D perhaps TRBD1 (6 bases). V lost 5 bases, J lost 1 base, and 9 bases lay in between. There are 14 residues in the CDR3. The germline V gene encodes CDR1 MNHEY and CDR2 SVGAGI. The CDR3 reads CASSTGQSNQPQHF. CDR3 DNA: TGTGCCAGCAGTACCGGACAGAGCAATCAGCCCCAGCATTTT.

The table lists this clonotype with many counts. V and J are TRBV20-1 and TRBJ2-3, with a possible D match to TRBD1 (5 bases). Germline loops: CDR1 DFQATT, CDR2 SNEGSKA (reference sequence). V lost 6 bases to trimming and J lost 5 bases, with 21 bases between them. The CDR3 is 15 residues long. CDR3 sequence reads: CSAKAVRGARDTQYF. The CDR3 nucleotides read TGCAGTGCCAAGGCCGTTAGGGGTGCGAGAGATACGCAGTATTTT.

Many counts were recorded for this clonotype. This sequence joins TRBV5-1 and TRBJ2-1; TRBD1 is a possible D gene (5 bases). V was shortened by 1 base and J by 5 bases, with 10 bases between the two germline ends. The germline V gene has CDR1 SGHRS and CDR2 YFSETQ. The length of the CDR3 is 14 residues. CDR3 bases: TGCGCCAGCAGCTTGATCCGCAGGGACAATGAGCAGTTCTTC. It specifies CASSLIRRDNEQFF.

This clonotype was observed a handful of times. This chain uses TRBV12-3 or TRBV12-4 with TRBJ1-5; no reliable D call. The CDR3 is made up of 18 amino acids. With 3 bases removed from V and 6 bases from J, the gap between germline ends came to 24 bases. CDR3 sequence: CASSFDPIRDRRSQPQHF. DNA for the CDR3: TGTGCCAGCAGTTTTGACCCGATTCGCGATCGGCGCAGTCAGCCCCAGCATTTT.

The rearrangement uses TRBV20-1 and TRBJ1-5, with D possibly matching TRBD1 (6 bases). Germline CDR1 reads DFQATT; CDR2 reads SNEGSKA (reference sequence). CDR3 length: 13 amino acids. The germline V and J ends were trimmed by 1 base and 6 bases, with 10 bases remaining between them. The CDR3 DNA reads TGCAGTGCTAGAGTAACAGGGCTTCAGCCCCAGCATTTT. It is translated as CSARVTGLQPQHF.

This clonotype was recorded at least ten times. The chain has TRBV29-1 and TRBJ1-2; TRBD1 aligns across 8 bases. The CDR3 is made up of 14 amino acids. The junction had 4 bases not matched to a gene; V was cut back by 0 bases and J by 4 bases. Germline V gives CDR1 SQVTM, CDR2 ANQGSEA. The DNA for the CDR3 is TGCAGCGTTGAAGATGGGGACAGGTTCTATGGCTACACCTTC. Its protein is CSVEDGDRFYGYTF.

Concerning this clonotype itself: A read error may explain this, as a much larger clone is one base away. The V call is TRBV3-1, the J call TRBJ2-3; a weak D match, TRBD2 (5 bases). The CDR3 has 16 residues. Per the germline V gene, CDR1 is LGHDT and CDR2 is YNNKEL (reference sequence). The CDR3 is CASSKEGYSITDTQYF. CDR3 DNA: TGTGCCAGCAGCAAAGAGGGCTACTCTATCACAGATACGCAGTATTTT.

About this clonotype itself: A much larger clone lies one base from this, so it may be a read error. The rearrangement joins TRBV7-8 to TRBJ2-5; 7 nucleotides line up with TRBD1. Trimming cost V 7 bases and J 2 bases; bases outside gene matches: 4. This CDR3 is 13 amino acids long. Germline lookup yields CDR1 SGHVS and CDR2 FQNEAQ. Here the CDR3 DNA reads TGTGCCAGCATCCTGGACAGGCAAGAGACCCAGTACTTC. This gives the protein CASILDRQETQYF.

The chain is built from TRBV4-3 and TRBJ2-7; 9 nucleotides match TRBD1. This CDR3 is 16 amino acids long. With V trimmed by 4 bases and J by 5 bases, 12 bases remained unmatched. CDR1 is LGHNA, CDR2 YSLEER, per germline. The CDR3 coding sequence is TGCGCCAGCAGCCCTGCCGTTGGGACAGGGCGCCACGAGCAGTACTTC. Translating gives CASSPAVGTGRHEQYF.

This clonotype was observed a handful of times. The chain employs TRBV6-2 or TRBV6-3 and TRBJ2-2; D is perhaps TRBD1 (5 bases). The germline CDR1 and CDR2 sequences are MNHEY and SVGEGT. The CDR3 consists of 18 residues. Trimming removed 6 bases from V and 1 base from J, with 21 bases in between. The DNA of the CDR3 is TGTGCCAGCAGAACCGACCTCAATCACGACAGGAACACCGGGGAGCTGTTTTTT. Amino acids: CASRTDLNHDRNTGELFF.

Concerning this clonotype: A clone one base away is much larger, so this may be a read error. V usage is TRBV6-5 and J usage is TRBJ2-7, with 8 bases fitting TRBD1. Germline V gene data show CDR1 as MNHEY and CDR2 as SVGAGI. This CDR3 region has 14 residues. CDR3 in amino acids: CANSYRTGLGEQYF. CDR3 coding DNA: TGTGCCAACAGTTACCGGACAGGGTTAGGGGAGCAGTACTTC.

The rearrangement links TRBV15 to TRBJ1-5; 8 bases align to TRBD1. With V trimmed by 1 base and J by 2 bases, 7 bases remained unmatched. The germline CDR1 and CDR2 sequences are LNHNV and YYDKDF (reference sequence). The CDR3 totals 17 residues. For the CDR3, the DNA is TGTGCCACCAGCAGAGCCGCCCAGGGGGCTGGCAATCAGCCCCAGCATTTT. This sequence encodes CATSRAAQGAGNQPQHF.

Only a few counts were recorded for this clonotype. J is TRBJ1-2 and V is TRBV20-1; 11 positions agree with TRBD1. The germline V gene has CDR1 DFQATT and CDR2 SNEGSKA (reference sequence). V lost 3 bases to trimming and J lost 8 bases; unmatched junction nucleotides: 5. CDR3 length: 13 residues. The CDR3 sequence is CSASPGQGVGYTF. CDR3 nucleotides: TGCAGTGCTAGCCCGGGACAGGGGGTCGGCTACACCTTC.

V and J are TRBV6-5 and TRBJ1-1; a possible D gene is TRBD1 (6 bases). This CDR3 spans 14 amino acids. Trimming removed 7 bases at V and 8 bases at J, with 20 bases between. Germline lookup yields CDR1 MNHEY and CDR2 SVGAGI. The CDR3, as DNA: TGTGCCAGCAAGCAAGGACAGAACATTCACGAAGCTTTCTTT. It is translated as CASKQGQNIHEAFF.

This clonotype was counted many times. This chain uses TRBV6-4 with TRBJ2-3; a weak D match, TRBD2 (6 bases). CDR3 length equals 15 residues. Trimming stripped 4 bases from V and 2 bases from J, with 13 bases between. Germline V gene data show CDR1 as MRHNA and CDR2 as SNTAGT. The CDR3 loop reads CASSGRGEATDTQYF. The DNA of the CDR3 is TGTGCCAGCAGTGGACGAGGGGAGGCCACAGATACGCAGTATTTT.

This clonotype was seen only a few times. For the CDR3, the DNA is TGTGCCAGCTCACCCACCCGGCAGGGGAACGAAAAACTGTTTTTT. Protein sequence: CASSPTRQGNEKLFF. The V gene is TRBV18, the J gene TRBJ1-4; D perhaps matches TRBD1 (6 bases). Germline V gene lookup returns CDR1 KGHSH and CDR2 LQKENI. The CDR3 consists of 15 residues. The V end was cut by 3 bases, the J end by 8 bases, with 16 bases between.

This clonotype came up a few times. V usage is TRBV9 and J usage is TRBJ2-1, with D tentatively TRBD1 (6 bases). Between the trimmed V and J ends, which lost 3 bases and 8 bases, there was a span of 18 bases. This CDR3 comprises 15 residues. The germline V gene has CDR1 SGDLS and CDR2 YYNGEE. The chain's CDR3 is CASSARTGNGDEQFF. CDR3 in DNA: TGTGCCAGCAGCGCTAGAACAGGGAATGGCGATGAGCAGTTCTTC. Looking up the rest from reference TRBV9 and TRBJ2-1 gives the full variable domain: DSGVTQTPKHLITATGQRVTLRCSPRSGDLSVYWYQQSLDQGLQFLIQYYNGEERAKGNILERFSAQQFPDLHSELNLSSLELGDSALYFCASSARTGNGDEQFFGPGTRLTVL.

The chain has TRBV12-3 or TRBV12-4 and TRBJ1-2; no reliable D call. CDR3 length equals 14 residues. V shed 1 base and J shed 4 bases, with 10 bases lying between them. CDR3 coding DNA: TGTGCCAGCAGTTTAGACGGAGGACCCTATGGCTACACCTTC. It yields the protein CASSLDGGPYGYTF.